Listed below are T cell receptor beta chains from one sample, sequenced in a study of T-cell reconstitution after alpha-beta-depleted transplantation in children. TCRdb re-derived calls from the PCR reads in MiXCR, one entry per CDR3 protein. The sample yields about 460,000 distinct CDR3 sequences, 11% seen once. The sequences come from PBMCs, mostly from graft donor cells, collected 180 days after TCRalphabeta/CD19-depleted stem cell transplant. Every receptor here comes from a female patient between 2 and 15 years old who had a stem cell transplant for aplastic anemia, so the T cells may come from the graft donor. The CDR3 runs from the conserved cysteine through the conserved F or W. The D gene is left open where the match is weak. Clone size appears in some rows only: once, few, many, or a class for an expanded clone.

-	-	TRBV20-1	TRBJ1-3	TGCAGTGCTAGAATTATCGGAAACACCATATATTTT	CSARIIGNTIYF
-	few	TRBV6-5	TRBJ2-6	TGTGCCAGCAGTTACTCGAGAGGAAGGGTTAGTTCTGGGGCCAACGTCCTGACTTTC	CASSYSRGRVSSGANVLTF
TRBD1	few	TRBV29-1	TRBJ2-1	TGCAGCGTTGACCCGACAGGGGCGCCCTACAATGAGCAGTTCTTC	CSVDPTGAPYNEQFF
-	few	TRBV9	TRBJ1-1	TGTGCCAGCAGCGGTTTTGGGGGCAGAATGAACACTGAAGCTTTCTTT	CASSGFGGRMNTEAFF
-	few	TRBV9	TRBJ2-3	TGTGCCAGCAGCCCCAGGGAGTGGGGGCGGGCAGATACGCAGTATTTT	CASSPREWGRADTQYF
TRBD1	-	TRBV30	TRBJ2-2	TGTGCCTGGAGGCAACAGGGGCCCCTGAACACCGGGGAGCTGTTTTTT	CAWRQQGPLNTGELFF
-	many	TRBV12-3/TRBV12-4	TRBJ2-1	TGTGCCAGCAGCCGTAAGGACAGTAACAATGAGCAGTTCTTC	CASSRKDSNNEQFF
-	many	TRBV7-2	TRBJ1-4	TGTGCCAGCAGCTTAGTACGTGGAGGGCGACTCCCAGAAAAACTGTTTTTT	CASSLVRGGRLPEKLFF
-	-	TRBV10-3	TRBJ2-3	TGTGCCATCAGTGGAGGGGGAGGAACACCTGCCGGGACAGATACGCAGTATTTT	CAISGGGGTPAGTDTQYF
TRBD2	few	TRBV14	TRBJ2-1	TGTGCCAGCAGCCAAGCAGCGGGATACTACAATGAGCAGTTCTTC	CASSQAAGYYNEQFF
TRBD1	few	TRBV6-2/TRBV6-3	TRBJ2-1	TGTGCCAGCAGTTACTCCCGTCAGGGGGCATGGGAGCAGTTCTTC	CASSYSRQGAWEQFF
-	-	TRBV7-8	TRBJ1-4	TGTGCCAGCAGCTTAGCCGGGGGAAGGATTTGGGCTAATGAAAAACTGTTTTTT	CASSLAGGRIWANEKLFF
-	few	TRBV29-1	TRBJ2-2	TGCAGCGCTGGGTCGAGGGAGAACACCGGGGAGCTGTTTTTT	CSAGSRENTGELFF
TRBD1	few	TRBV7-3	TRBJ2-3	TGTGCCAGCAGCTTAAGCCGGACAGGGAGCACAGATACGCAGTATTTT	CASSLSRTGSTDTQYF
TRBD2	many	TRBV3-1	TRBJ2-4	TGTGCCAGCAGCCAAGTGAGCACTAGCGGGCTAGCCAAAAACATTCAGTACTTC	CASSQVSTSGLAKNIQYF
TRBD1	few	TRBV6-1	TRBJ1-5	TGTGCCAGCAGCAAACAGGGGGCTAACAATCAGCCCCAGCATTTT	CASSKQGANNQPQHF
-	-	TRBV11-1	TRBJ2-3	TGTGCCAGCACCCCCCCGTGGAGCCAGGGCCCTTATGCAGATACGCAGTATTTT	CASTPPWSQGPYADTQYF
-	-	TRBV7-9	TRBJ2-7	TGTGCCAGCAGCTCGGCCCGAGGGGGTCAGAACTCCTACGAGCAGTACTTC	CASSSARGGQNSYEQYF
-	few	TRBV28	TRBJ1-4	TGTGCCAGCAGACAACAGGGTAATGAAAAACTGTTTTTT	CASRQQGNEKLFF
TRBD2	-	TRBV12-5	TRBJ2-4	TGTGCTAGTGGTCCCCTAGCGGGTTCTCTCGTTCAGTACTTC	CASGPLAGSLVQYF
TRBD1	-	TRBV11-2	TRBJ2-6	TGTGCCAGCAGCTTAGTGGTAGGGACAGGCCTGTCTGGGGCCAACGTCCTGACTTTC	CASSLVVGTGLSGANVLTF
TRBD1	few	TRBV4-2	TRBJ2-7	TGTGCCAGGGCCCCCGGGACAGGGTCCTACGAGCAGTACTTC	CARAPGTGSYEQYF
TRBD2	-	TRBV12-3/TRBV12-4	TRBJ2-1	TGTGCCAGCAGTGGGGGGGGTCCGACCAGGTCCGTCAATGAGCAGTTCTTC	CASSGGGPTRSVNEQFF
-	-	TRBV12-3/TRBV12-4	TRBJ1-4	TGTGCCAGCAGTCGGACCAGGCGGGAAAAACTGTTTTTT	CASSRTRREKLFF
TRBD2	many	TRBV12-3/TRBV12-4	TRBJ2-7	TGTGCCAGCAGGCCTGGACTAGCGGGATACGAGCAGTACTTC	CASRPGLAGYEQYF
-	-	TRBV6-2/TRBV6-3	TRBJ1-5	TGTGCCAGCAGCTACCTTCTTATGCAGCCCCAGCATTTT	CASSYLLMQPQHF
-	few	TRBV7-2	TRBJ2-1	TGTGCCAGCAGCCCCCCAGGATCGAACAATGAGCAGTTCTTC	CASSPPGSNNEQFF
-	few	TRBV28	TRBJ2-3	TGTGCCAGCATCCCCCGGGACTTATACACAGATACGCAGTATTTT	CASIPRDLYTDTQYF
TRBD1	-	TRBV18	TRBJ2-7	TGTGCCAGCTCTCGAACAGGGGGCGGATGGGACTACGAGCAGTACTTC	CASSRTGGGWDYEQYF
-	few	TRBV6-2/TRBV6-3	TRBJ2-1	TGTGCCAGCAGTTACCTCTTTGATGGCCCCTACAATGAGCAGTTCTTC	CASSYLFDGPYNEQFF
-	-	TRBV6-5	TRBJ1-2	TGTGCCAGCAGTTACGGAGGCAGGGTAACCGGCTACACCTTC	CASSYGGRVTGYTF
-	-	TRBV11-2	TRBJ1-1	TGTGCCAGCAGCCGTAGGGGAACTGAAGCTTTCTTT	CASSRRGTEAFF
-	few	TRBV13	TRBJ2-2	TGTGCCAGCAGCTTTGGACGGTGGTGGGGGACCGGGGAGCTGTTTTTT	CASSFGRWWGTGELFF
TRBD1	-	TRBV5-5	TRBJ2-3	TGTGCCAGCAGCGCCTCGGACAGGGTGAGAGATACGCAGTATTTT	CASSASDRVRDTQYF
-	-	TRBV28	TRBJ2-2	TGTGCCAGCAGTCTAAGGGGGAGACAGAACACCGGGGAGCTGTTTTTT	CASSLRGRQNTGELFF
TRBD2	many	TRBV29-1	TRBJ2-1	TGCAGCGTTCACACGGGGACTAGCGGGGGCAACTACAATGAGCAGTTCTTC	CSVHTGTSGGNYNEQFF
-	few	TRBV29-1	TRBJ2-7	TGCAGCGCCCGATACAGTACCTACGAGCAGTACTTC	CSARYSTYEQYF
-	-	TRBV11-1	TRBJ2-1	TGTGCCAGCAGCGCACTTGCGGAGGGAAATGAGCAGTTCTTC	CASSALAEGNEQFF
TRBD2	few	TRBV20-1	TRBJ2-7	TGCAGTGCTACCCAGTGGCTAGCGGGAGGCTACGAGCAGTACTTC	CSATQWLAGGYEQYF
TRBD1	few	TRBV24-1	TRBJ2-3	TGTGCCACCAGTGATTTGAGGACAGGGCTTGGTACAGATACGCAGTATTTT	CATSDLRTGLGTDTQYF
TRBD2	few	TRBV24-1	TRBJ2-1	TGTGCCACCAGTTTTCTCGGCGGGAGTCATGAGCAGTTCTTC	CATSFLGGSHEQFF
TRBD2	-	TRBV10-3	TRBJ2-3	TGTGCCATCGGGACTACTATGGCAGATACGCAGTATTTT	CAIGTTMADTQYF
-	many	TRBV3-1	TRBJ2-7	TGTGCCAGCAGCCAAGGAGCGGCGGCACGGTACGAGCAGTACTTC	CASSQGAAARYEQYF
-	-	TRBV12-3/TRBV12-4	TRBJ1-5	TGTGCCAGCAGAATCAAACAGGGATTCGGTAGCAATCAGCCCCAGCATTTT	CASRIKQGFGSNQPQHF
-	few	TRBV6-1	TRBJ1-2	TGTGCCAGCACCCGAACGCGGATCAGGGCCGACTACACCTTC	CASTRTRIRADYTF
-	many	TRBV3-1	TRBJ1-4	TGTGCCAGCAGCCGGACAGATGAAAAACTGTTTTTT	CASSRTDEKLFF
TRBD1	-	TRBV7-9	TRBJ1-1	TGTGCCAGCAGCTGGGGACAGGTCCTCGGTACTGAAGCTTTCTTT	CASSWGQVLGTEAFF